In its sample, the clone carrying this TCR beta chain was seen many times. Its antigen is currently unknown. CDR1 is MDHEN and CDR2 is SYDVKM in the germline V gene. This CDR3 is 15 amino acids long. With 2 bases clipped from V and 3 bases from J, the junction kept 5 bases outside the gene matches. A single record per CDR3 protein comes from TCRdb applying MiXCR to the reads. The sample includes 500,000 or so distinct CDR3 sequences, 16% seen only once; the top ten take around 25%. The entry originates in a study of T cell repertoires in cytomegalovirus infection. Study at large: CMV infection plus the matching HLA type was flagged by public TCR beta signatures.

General study points: CMV carriers with the relevant HLA were identified by cumulative public TCR beta family frequency. The study found HLA-C-restricted CMV-specific TCR beta clonotypes dominating the ex vivo response.

This chain links TRBV28 with TRBJ2-3; 7 positions agree with TRBD2. The specimen sequenced was CD8+ T cells from PBMCs. The clonotype comes from a human donor in good health (CMV status not recorded). Some clones in this sample may be carry-over from other donors' samples. In DNA form, the CDR3 reads TGTGCCAGCAGTTTACCAGCGGGGCTTACAGATACGCAGTATTTT. The encoded protein is CASSLPAGLTDTQYF.